This T cell receptor (beta chain) was obtained from a study of cytomegalovirus exposure and HLA in healthy donors. General study findings and limits: Diagnosis of cytomegalovirus status made by the classifier reportedly showed high specificity and sensitivity. Being productive about 90% or about 30% of the time was typical of most TCR beta V segments in an earlier analysis. Looking again later, the authors saw that most CMV-associated TCR beta chains seemed HLA-restricted. It was only CMV serostatus that was available as immune exposure information.

On this clone: The antigen is unknown.

The primer mix had 60 Vbeta and 13 Jbeta primers. The assay was immunoSEQ multiplex PCR, and TCRdb's table has in-frame clones only and misses some. The sample lists under 100,000 clones, about two thirds occurring once. V was clipped by 7 bases and J by 6 bases; unmatched bases: 16. CDR3 length equals 16 residues. Germline V gives CDR1 SGHRS, CDR2 YFSETQ. The chain is built from TRBV5-1 and TRBJ2-1, with 7 bases matching TRBD2. This receptor was taken from a woman between 50 and 59 years old in good health and CMV-seropositive. The sequencing input was PBMCs. The CDR3 DNA follows: TGCGCCAGCCATGGGGATGAGGCGGGAGTTGGCAATGAGCAGTTCTTC. Its protein product is CASHGDEAGVGNEQFF.